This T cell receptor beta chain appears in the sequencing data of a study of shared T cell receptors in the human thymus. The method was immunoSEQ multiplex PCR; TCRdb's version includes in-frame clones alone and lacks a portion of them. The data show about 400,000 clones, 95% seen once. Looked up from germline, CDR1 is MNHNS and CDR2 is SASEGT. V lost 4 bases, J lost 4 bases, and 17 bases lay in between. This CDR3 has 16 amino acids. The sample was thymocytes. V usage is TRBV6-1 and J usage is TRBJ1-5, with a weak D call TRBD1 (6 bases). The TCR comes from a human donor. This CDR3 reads CASSGHSTGSNQPQHF. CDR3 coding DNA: TGTGCCAGCAGTGGACATTCTACAGGGTCGAATCAGCCCCAGCATTTT.